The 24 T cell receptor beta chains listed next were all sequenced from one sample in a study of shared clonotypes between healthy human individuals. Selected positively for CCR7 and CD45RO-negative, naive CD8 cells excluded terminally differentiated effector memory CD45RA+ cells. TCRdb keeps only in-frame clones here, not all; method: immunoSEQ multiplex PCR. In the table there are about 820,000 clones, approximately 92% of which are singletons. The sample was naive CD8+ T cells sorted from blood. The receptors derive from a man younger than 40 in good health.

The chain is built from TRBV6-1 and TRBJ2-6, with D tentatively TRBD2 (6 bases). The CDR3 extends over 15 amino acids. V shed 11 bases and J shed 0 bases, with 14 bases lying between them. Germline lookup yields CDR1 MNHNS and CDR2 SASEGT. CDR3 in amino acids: CAAGYPYSGANVLTF. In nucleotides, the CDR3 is TGTGCCGCGGGGTACCCATACTCTGGGGCCAACGTCCTGACTTTC.

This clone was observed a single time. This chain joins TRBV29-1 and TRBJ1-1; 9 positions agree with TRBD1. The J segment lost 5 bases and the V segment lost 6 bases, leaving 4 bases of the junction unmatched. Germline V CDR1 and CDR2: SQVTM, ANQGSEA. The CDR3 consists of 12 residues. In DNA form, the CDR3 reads TGCAGCGTAGAGACAGGGGGGACTGAAGCTTTCTTT. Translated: CSVETGGTEAFF.

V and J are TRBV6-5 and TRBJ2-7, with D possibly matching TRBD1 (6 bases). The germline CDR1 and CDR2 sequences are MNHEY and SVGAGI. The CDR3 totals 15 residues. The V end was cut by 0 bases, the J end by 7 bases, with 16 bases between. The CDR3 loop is CASSYSGDTLKEQYF. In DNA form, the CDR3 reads TGTGCCAGCAGTTACTCGGGGGACACTTTAAAAGAGCAGTACTTC.

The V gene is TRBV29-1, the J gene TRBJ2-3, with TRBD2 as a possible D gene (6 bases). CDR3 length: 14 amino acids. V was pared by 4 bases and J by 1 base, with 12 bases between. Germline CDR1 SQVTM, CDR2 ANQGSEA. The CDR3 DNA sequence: TGCAGCGTTGGGGCGGAGGGAGGCACAGATACGCAGTATTTT. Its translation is CSVGAEGGTDTQYF.

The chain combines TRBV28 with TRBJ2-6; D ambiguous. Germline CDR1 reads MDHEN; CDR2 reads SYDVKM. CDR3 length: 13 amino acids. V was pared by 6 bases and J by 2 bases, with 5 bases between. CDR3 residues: CASRETGANVLTF. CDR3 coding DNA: TGTGCCAGCAGGGAAACTGGGGCCAACGTCCTGACTTTC. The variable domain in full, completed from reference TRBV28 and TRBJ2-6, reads DVKVTQSSRYLVKRTGEKVFLECVQDMDHENMFWYRQDPGLGLRLIYFSYDVKMKEKGDIPEGYSVSREKKERFSLILESASTNQTSMYLCASRETGANVLTFGAGSRLTVL.

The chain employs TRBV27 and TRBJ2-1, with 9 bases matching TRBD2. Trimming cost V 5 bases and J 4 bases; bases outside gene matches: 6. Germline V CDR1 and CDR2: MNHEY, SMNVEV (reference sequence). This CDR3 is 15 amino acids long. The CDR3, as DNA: TGTGCCAGCAGTATCCAGCGGGAGGAATACAATGAGCAGTTCTTC. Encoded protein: CASSIQREEYNEQFF.

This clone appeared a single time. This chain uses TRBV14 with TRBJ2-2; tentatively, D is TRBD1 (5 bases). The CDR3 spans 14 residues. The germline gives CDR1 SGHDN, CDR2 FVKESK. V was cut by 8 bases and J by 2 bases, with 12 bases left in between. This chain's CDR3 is CASDQGSNTGELFF. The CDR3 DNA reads TGTGCCAGCGATCAGGGTTCCAACACCGGGGAGCTGTTTTTT.

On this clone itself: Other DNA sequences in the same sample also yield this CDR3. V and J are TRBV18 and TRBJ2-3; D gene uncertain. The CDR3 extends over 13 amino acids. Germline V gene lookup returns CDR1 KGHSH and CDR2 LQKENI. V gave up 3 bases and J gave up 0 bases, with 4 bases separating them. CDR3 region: CASSPDSTDTQYF. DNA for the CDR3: TGTGCCAGCTCACCTGATAGCACAGATACGCAGTATTTT.

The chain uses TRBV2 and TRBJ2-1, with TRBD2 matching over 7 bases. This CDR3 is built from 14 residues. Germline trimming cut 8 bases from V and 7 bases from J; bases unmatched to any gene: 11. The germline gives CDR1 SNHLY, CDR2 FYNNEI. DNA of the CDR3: TGTGCCAGCGCCTGGGGGGGACCTAGGAATGAGCAGTTCTTC. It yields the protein CASAWGGPRNEQFF.

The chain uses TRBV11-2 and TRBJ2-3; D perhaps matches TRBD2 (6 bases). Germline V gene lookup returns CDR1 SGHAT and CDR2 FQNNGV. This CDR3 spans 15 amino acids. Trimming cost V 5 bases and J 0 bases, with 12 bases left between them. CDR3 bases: TGTGCCAGCAGCCTAGGGCGGGGTAGCACAGATACGCAGTATTTT. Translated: CASSLGRGSTDTQYF.

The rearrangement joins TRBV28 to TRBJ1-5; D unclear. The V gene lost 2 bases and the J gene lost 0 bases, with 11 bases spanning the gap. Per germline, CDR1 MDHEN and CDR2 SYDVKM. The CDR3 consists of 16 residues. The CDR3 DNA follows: TGTGCCAGCAGTTTAGTAGTCAGCTATAGCAATCAGCCCCAGCATTTT. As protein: CASSLVVSYSNQPQHF. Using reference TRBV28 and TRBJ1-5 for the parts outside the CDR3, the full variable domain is DVKVTQSSRYLVKRTGEKVFLECVQDMDHENMFWYRQDPGLGLRLIYFSYDVKMKEKGDIPEGYSVSREKKERFSLILESASTNQTSMYLCASSLVVSYSNQPQHFGDGTRLSIL.

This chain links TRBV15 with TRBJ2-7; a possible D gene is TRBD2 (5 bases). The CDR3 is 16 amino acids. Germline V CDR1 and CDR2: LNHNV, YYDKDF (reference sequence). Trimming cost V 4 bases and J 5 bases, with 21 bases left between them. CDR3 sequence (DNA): TGTGCCACCAGCACCTCGGCCGCGAGGCTAGCAGACGAGCAGTACTTC. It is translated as CATSTSAARLADEQYF.

CDR3 bases: TGTGCCAGCAGCTCCCTCTCCAGGACAGGGGAAGAGACCCAGTACTTC. Translation: CASSSLSRTGEETQYF. V is TRBV7-9 and J is TRBJ2-5; 9 bases agree with TRBD1. The trim removed 4 bases at V and 3 bases at J, leaving 9 bases unmatched. Germline V gene lookup returns CDR1 SEHNR and CDR2 FQNEAQ (reference sequence). This CDR3 region has 16 residues.

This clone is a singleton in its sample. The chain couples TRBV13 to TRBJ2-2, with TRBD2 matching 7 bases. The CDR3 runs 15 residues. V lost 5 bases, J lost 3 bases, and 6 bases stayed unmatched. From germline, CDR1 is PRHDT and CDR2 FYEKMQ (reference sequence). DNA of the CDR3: TGTGCCAGCAGCCCCCGGGGAGGGTACACCGGGGAGCTGTTTTTT. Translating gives CASSPRGGYTGELFF.

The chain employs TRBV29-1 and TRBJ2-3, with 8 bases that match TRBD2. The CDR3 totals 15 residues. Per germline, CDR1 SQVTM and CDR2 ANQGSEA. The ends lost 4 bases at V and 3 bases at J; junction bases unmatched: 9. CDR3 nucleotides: TGCAGCGTTGTTGAGACGGGAGGGGTGACAGATACGCAGTATTTT. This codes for CSVVETGGVTDTQYF.

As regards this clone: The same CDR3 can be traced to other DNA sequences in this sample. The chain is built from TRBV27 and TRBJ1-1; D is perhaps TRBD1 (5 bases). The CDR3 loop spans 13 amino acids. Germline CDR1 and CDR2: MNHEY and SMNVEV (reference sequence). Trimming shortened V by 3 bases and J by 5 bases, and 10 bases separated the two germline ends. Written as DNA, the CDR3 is TGTGCCAGCAGTTTGGGGAGGGGTACTGAAGCTTTCTTT. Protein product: CASSLGRGTEAFF.

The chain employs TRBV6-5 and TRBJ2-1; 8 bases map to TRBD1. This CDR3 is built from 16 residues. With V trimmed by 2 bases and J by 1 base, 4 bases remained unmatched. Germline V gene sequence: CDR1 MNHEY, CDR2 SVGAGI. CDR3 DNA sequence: TGTGCCAGCAGTTACGCTACAGGGGGGTCCTACAATGAGCAGTTCTTC. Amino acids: CASSYATGGSYNEQFF.

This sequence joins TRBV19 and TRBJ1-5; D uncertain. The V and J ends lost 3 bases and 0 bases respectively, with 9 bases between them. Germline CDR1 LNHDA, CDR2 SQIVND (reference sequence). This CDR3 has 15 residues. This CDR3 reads CASSITDDSNQPQHF. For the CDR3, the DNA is TGTGCCAGTAGTATTACAGATGATAGCAATCAGCCCCAGCATTTT.

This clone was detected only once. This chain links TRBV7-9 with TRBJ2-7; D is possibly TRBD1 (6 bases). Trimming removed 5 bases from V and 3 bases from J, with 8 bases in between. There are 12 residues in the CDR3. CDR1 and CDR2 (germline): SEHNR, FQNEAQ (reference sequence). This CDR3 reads CASSQGHYEQYF. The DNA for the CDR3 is TGTGCCAGCAGCCAGGGACACTACGAGCAGTACTTC.

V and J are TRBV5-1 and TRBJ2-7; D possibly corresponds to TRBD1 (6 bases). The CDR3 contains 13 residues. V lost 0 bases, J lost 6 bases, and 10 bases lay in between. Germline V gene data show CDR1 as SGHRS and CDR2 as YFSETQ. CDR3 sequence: CASSLDRDVEQYF. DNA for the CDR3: TGCGCCAGCAGCTTGGACAGGGACGTCGAGCAGTACTTC. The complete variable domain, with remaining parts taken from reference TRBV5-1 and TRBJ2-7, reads KAGVTQTPRYLIKTRGQQVTLSCSPISGHRSVSWYQQTPGQGLQFLFEYFSETQRNKGNFPGRFSGRQFSNSRSEMNVSTLELGDSALYLCASSLDRDVEQYFGPGTRLTVT.

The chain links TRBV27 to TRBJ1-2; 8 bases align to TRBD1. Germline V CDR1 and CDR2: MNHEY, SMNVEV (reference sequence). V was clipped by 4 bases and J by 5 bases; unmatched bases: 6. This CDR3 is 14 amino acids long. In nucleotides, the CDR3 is TGTGCCAGCAGTTCCTACGACAGGGGTTATGGCTACACCTTC. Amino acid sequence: CASSSYDRGYGYTF.

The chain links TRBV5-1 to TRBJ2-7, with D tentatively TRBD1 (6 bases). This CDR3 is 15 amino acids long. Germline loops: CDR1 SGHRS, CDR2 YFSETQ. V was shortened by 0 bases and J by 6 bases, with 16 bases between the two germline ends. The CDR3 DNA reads TGCGCCAGCAGCTTGGTGGGGACAACGGGCAGCGAGCAGTACTTC. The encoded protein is CASSLVGTTGSEQYF.

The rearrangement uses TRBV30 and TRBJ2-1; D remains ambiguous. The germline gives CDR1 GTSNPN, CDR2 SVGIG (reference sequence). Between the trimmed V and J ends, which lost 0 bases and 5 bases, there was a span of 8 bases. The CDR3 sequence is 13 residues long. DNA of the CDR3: TGTGCCTGGAGTGTCAGTGGCGACAATGAGCAGTTCTTC. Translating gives CAWSVSGDNEQFF.

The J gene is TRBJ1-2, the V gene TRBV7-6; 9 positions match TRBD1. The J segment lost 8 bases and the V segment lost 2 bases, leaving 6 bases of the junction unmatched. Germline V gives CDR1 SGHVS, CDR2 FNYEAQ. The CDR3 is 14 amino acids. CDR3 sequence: CASSLSGQGFGYTF. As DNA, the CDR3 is TGTGCCAGCAGCTTATCGGGACAGGGTTTCGGCTACACCTTC. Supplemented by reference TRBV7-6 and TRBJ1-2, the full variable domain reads GAGVSQSPRYKVTKRGQDVALRCDPISGHVSLYWYRQALGQGPEFLTYFNYEAQQDKSGLPNDRFSAERPEGSISTLTIQRTEQRDSAMYRCASSLSGQGFGYTFGSGTRLTVV.